Below, 18 T cell receptor beta chains from the same sample are listed, as sequenced in a study of T cell repertoires in cytomegalovirus infection. For these TCRs, the target antigens are not known. Each CDR3 protein is one row after TCRdb ran MiXCR on the reads. The repertoire includes about 220,000 distinct CDR3 sequences, 30% to 45% of them detected once, and roughly three fifths sits in the top ten. The sample was CD8+ T cells from cultured PBMCs, taken from culture after CMV antigen stimulation. All receptors derive from a human donor in good health (CMV status not recorded). Some clones in this sample may be carry-over from other donors' samples.

The chain links TRBV7-3 to TRBJ1-1; TRBD1 matches at 9 bases. Unmatched junction bases numbered 9, after V lost 4 bases and J lost 0 bases. Germline loops: CDR1 SGHTA, CDR2 FQGTGA. The CDR3 runs 17 residues. The CDR3 sequence is CASSSNTGGPLNTEAFF. CDR3 sequence (DNA): TGTGCCAGCAGCTCCAACACAGGGGGCCCTCTGAACACTGAAGCTTTCTTT.

The sample holds one count of this clonotype. The V and J genes are TRBV27 and TRBJ1-3, with D unresolved. The germline gives CDR1 MNHEY, CDR2 SMNVEV (reference sequence). The CDR3 spans 15 residues. V was trimmed by 4 bases and J by 4 bases, leaving 14 bases between them. The CDR3 loop is CASSSPGGPGNTIYF. The CDR3 nucleotides read TGTGCCAGCAGTTCGCCGGGAGGTCCGGGAAACACCATATATTTT.

This chain connects TRBV19 to TRBJ2-2; 9 nucleotides match TRBD1. J gave up 10 bases and V 6 bases, and 9 bases lay outside the gene matches. The CDR3 runs 14 residues. CDR1 is LNHDA and CDR2 is SQIVND in the germline V gene (reference sequence). CDR3: CASRTLGQGKELFF. The CDR3 region has the DNA TGTGCCAGTAGGACCTTGGGACAGGGAAAGGAGCTGTTTTTT.

This clonotype was recorded at least ten times. The V and J genes are TRBV18 and TRBJ2-6; D call uncertain. Germline loops: CDR1 KGHSH, CDR2 LQKENI. V was clipped by 6 bases and J by 3 bases, with 15 bases between them. CDR3 length: 16 residues. CDR3 in DNA: TGTGCCAGCTCCCCGCCCCGAAGGGATGGGGCCAACGTCCTGACTTTC. Translation gives CASSPPRRDGANVLTF.

This clonotype was detected only a few times. The chain is built from TRBV7-8 and TRBJ2-3, with TRBD2 matching 9 bases. The CDR3 sequence is 14 residues long. Germline V gene data show CDR1 as SGHVS and CDR2 as FQNEAQ. Trimming removed 1 base from V and 5 bases from J; junction bases left unmatched: 1. The DNA of the CDR3 is TGTGCCAGCAGCTTAGGGACTAGCGTAGATACGCAGTATTTT. Translated, it gives CASSLGTSVDTQYF.

The gene calls are TRBV6-1 and TRBJ2-7; 7 nucleotides agree with TRBD1. The CDR3 is 14 residues long. The V gene's germline CDR1 is MNHNS and CDR2 SASEGT. V trimming: 2 bases; J trimming: 4 bases; junction bases outside the gene matches: 5. The CDR3 DNA reads as TGTGCCAGCAGTGAAACGTACAGGGGATACGAGCAGTACTTC. The encoded protein is CASSETYRGYEQYF.

The chain links TRBV2 to TRBJ1-1; the D gene is possibly TRBD1 (6 bases). This CDR3 contains 12 residues. The germline V gene encodes CDR1 SNHLY and CDR2 FYNNEI. The V end lost 4 bases, the J end lost 4 bases, and 7 bases lay between the germline ends. The CDR3 loop is CASSGTATEAFF. CDR3 coding DNA: TGTGCCAGCAGTGGGACAGCCACTGAAGCTTTCTTT.

The chain combines TRBV27 with TRBJ2-1, with D perhaps being TRBD1 or TRBD2 (6 bases each). The CDR3 consists of 17 residues. Germline CDR1 reads MNHEY; CDR2 reads SMNVEV (reference sequence). Trimming took 5 bases from V and 0 from J, leaving 17 bases between them. CDR3 nucleotide sequence: TGTGCCAGCAGTCCGGGGGCGGGTTCCAGCTCCTACAATGAGCAGTTCTTC. Amino acids: CASSPGAGSSSYNEQFF.

This clonotype has a count of ten or more. The rearrangement joins TRBV7-8 to TRBJ2-5; D possibly corresponds to TRBD2 (6 bases). Looked up from germline, CDR1 is SGHVS and CDR2 is FQNEAQ. The CDR3 is made up of 15 amino acids. V was shortened by 5 bases and J by 3 bases, with 16 bases between the two germline ends. The CDR3 coding sequence is TGTGCCAGCAGCGCCACCCGGGACTTCGAAGAGACCCAGTACTTC. As protein: CASSATRDFEETQYF.

Notes on this clonotype: A junction boundary mismatches the germline segment, possibly from a read error. The CDR3 here is CASSLVRMPGPYLAKNTQYF. The CDR3 DNA follows: TGTGCCAGCAGCTTGGTGAGGATGCCGGGGCCCTATCTAGCCAAAAACACTCAGTACTTC. The V gene is TRBV5-6, the J gene TRBJ2-4; tentatively, D is TRBD1 or TRBD2 (5 bases each). The CDR3 loop spans 20 amino acids. Looked up from germline, CDR1 is SGHDT and CDR2 is YYEEEE.

The J gene is TRBJ2-5, the V gene TRBV6-2 or TRBV6-3, with D maybe TRBD1 (6 bases). The CDR3 covers 14 residues. CDR1 and CDR2 from the germline V gene are MNHEY and SVGEGT. V was pared by 6 bases and J by 0 bases, with 11 bases between. The DNA for the CDR3 is TGTGCCAGCAGCCCCTACAGGGACCAAGAGACCCAGTACTTC. Protein sequence: CASSPYRDQETQYF.

A note on this clonotype: Relative to the germline gene, one junction end is altered; a read error may explain this. The chain joins TRBV7-6 to TRBJ2-3, with D hard to call. The germline CDR1 and CDR2 sequences are SGHVS and FNYEAQ. The CDR3 consists of 15 residues. CDR3 residues: CASSLAVSPADTLYF. In DNA form, the CDR3 reads TGTGCCAGCAGCTTAGCTGTAAGTCCAGCAGATACGCTGTATTTT.

J is TRBJ1-4 and V is TRBV11-2; no definite D call. This CDR3 comprises 14 residues. V shed 4 bases and J shed 8 bases, with 14 bases lying between them. Germline CDR1 and CDR2: SGHAT and FQNNGV. CDR3 sequence reads: CASSSNKWWEKLFF. CDR3 bases: TGTGCCAGCAGCTCAAACAAATGGTGGGAAAAACTGTTTTTT. Full variable domain (missing parts from reference TRBV11-2 and TRBJ1-4): EAGVAQSPRYKIIEKRQSVAFWCNPISGHATLYWYQQILGQGPKLLIQFQNNGVVDDSQLPKDRFSAERLKGVDSTLKIQPAKLEDSAVYLCASSSNKWWEKLFFGSGTQLSVL.

The chain has TRBV12-3 or TRBV12-4 and TRBJ2-7, with D maybe TRBD1 (5 bases). Trimming removed 7 bases at V and 3 bases at J, with 19 bases between. This CDR3 is built from 15 residues. Here the CDR3 reads CASTPSTDSYYEQYF. CDR3 in DNA: TGTGCCAGCACCCCATCGACCGACAGCTACTACGAGCAGTACTTC.

In its sample, this clonotype was seen a few times. The rearrangement links TRBV20-1 to TRBJ2-7; a possible D gene is TRBD1 (6 bases). The CDR3 runs 13 residues. V shed 0 bases and J shed 3 bases, with 9 bases lying between them. CDR1 DFQATT and CDR2 SNEGSKA come from the germline V gene (reference sequence). This chain's CDR3 is CSARDTGSYEQYF. The CDR3 DNA reads as TGCAGTGCTAGAGATACAGGGAGCTACGAGCAGTACTTC.

This clonotype was seen only a few times. The chain has TRBV6-5 and TRBJ2-5, with TRBD1 identical over 9 bases. Germline trimming cut 0 bases from V and 4 bases from J; bases unmatched to any gene: 6. From germline, CDR1 is MNHEY and CDR2 SVGAGI. This CDR3 contains 16 residues. CDR3 sequence (DNA): TGTGCCAGCAGTTACTCGGAGACAGGGGGGAGAGAGACCCAGTACTTC. Encoded protein: CASSYSETGGRETQYF.

The chain recombines TRBV12-5 with TRBJ1-1, with D possibly matching TRBD1 (5 bases). V was shortened by 5 bases and J by 4 bases, with 20 bases between the two germline ends. This CDR3 has 16 amino acids. From germline, CDR1 is LGHNT and CDR2 FRNRAP. CDR3 bases: TGTGCTAGTGGTGATAGTTCGGGGGGGTTTTCCACTGAAGCTTTCTTT. This gives the protein CASGDSSGGFSTEAFF.

J is TRBJ2-1 and V is TRBV7-9; 13 bases fit TRBD2. CDR1 and CDR2 (germline): SEHNR, FQNEAQ (reference sequence). Trimming took 5 bases from V and 2 from J; bases not matched to a gene: 6. The CDR3 consists of 17 residues. CDR3 residues: CASSDGTSGVTYNEQFF. CDR3 bases: TGTGCCAGCAGCGACGGGACTAGCGGGGTTACCTACAATGAGCAGTTCTTC.